This T cell receptor (beta chain) appears in the sequencing data of a study of blood T cells in healthy people across ages (dated by TCRdb to 2013 to 2016). For the study in its entirety: In model experiments, roughly one uniquely barcoded TCR beta cDNA molecule per two T cells was captured by template switching. Using deep sequencing normalized with unique cDNA molecular identifiers, the study measured how TCR beta repertoire diversity changes with age. The donors were divided into four age groups: young (average 16 years), middle-aged (around 37), aged (under 70) and long-lived (about 84). To avoid experimental bias, donors of different ages were randomly spread across the sequencing lanes. Two additional independent replicas of 1 million unique cDNA reads from the same blood draw were analyzed for two donors (one aged 18 to 30 and one aged 80 or older).

Concerning this clonotype: What antigen it recognizes has not been identified. There are no base qualities to consult, and no much larger clone falls within one base.

The 35 to 40 donors, aged about 6 to 95 years, were systemically healthy Caucasian individuals from Russia. About 10 milliliters of peripheral blood were collected from each donor into EDTA-treated Vacutainer tubes. Ficoll-Paque density-gradient centrifugation was used to isolate PBMCs, with at least 6 million obtained per sample. Trizol reagent was used to extract total RNA from the PBMCs, yielding at least 5 micrograms per sample. Naive CD45RAhigh/CD27high T cell percentages were measured by flow cytometry on a PBMC aliquot from every donor. Receptors were amplified or captured by 5' RACE. A second roughly 6 to 11 cycle PCR used a sample-barcoded 5' primer and a J-beta primer mix. A unique molecular identifier was introduced onto each TCR beta cDNA molecule by a template-switch 5' adaptor carrying 12 random nucleotides. Each sample yielded at least 3 million CDR3-containing paired-end reads. The Mint cDNA synthesis kit, primed by a TRBC-specific oligonucleotide, was used to synthesize first-strand cDNA from all RNA. After uracil-DNA glycosylase treatment, a first 18-cycle PCR used universal primers M1SS and BC2_uni_R on all cDNA. In the paper's pipeline: For normalization, 1 million high-quality reads were randomly selected from each sample, with every read carrying a distinct molecular identifier. Instead of being binned into consensus sequences, reads that shared molecular identifiers were thrown out. MiTCR, run with a Q25 quality threshold and the strictest error-elimination algorithm, handled CDR3 identification, clonotype clustering and error correction. Lower-bound total TCR beta diversity was estimated with a nonparametric unseen species model using Euler transformation. TCRdb took the public reads, trimmed them with fastp at Q25, ran MiXCR for clone calling and kept in-frame beta chains. CDR3 protein duplicates are merged, each entry listing the most common genes and DNA. For this entry, the V and J calls and clone size follow TCRdb and not the study's own pipeline. A total of roughly 1.9 million distinct CDR3 sequences appear in this sample, about two fifths of them only once. The ten top clones hold 23% of the sample.

Broader findings and caveats from the paper: There was a strong correlation between observed TCR beta diversity and the percentage of naive T cells measured by flow cytometry. Because donor CMV infection status was unknown, age-related changes in expanded clonotypes were potentially confounded. Observed TCR beta diversity per million T cells fell roughly linearly with age, and a significant reduction was already apparent by age about 38. Compared with the aged group, the long-lived group had more naive CD4+ T cells, fewer expanded clones and increased TCR diversity, a pattern suggesting age selection. Estimates of total diversity from one million sequenced T cells were regarded as lower bounds and underestimates. Conclusive comparison of naive and antigen-experienced compartments was prevented by the profiling of bulk unsorted PBMCs.

The CDR3 runs 14 amino acids, cysteine and phenylalanine included. Only the CDR3 part of the read is kept: 42 bases, read in frame from the first base. From the germline V gene, CDR1 is SGHTA and CDR2 is FQGNSA. Relative to germline, V is 5 bases shorter and J is 4 bases shorter, with 14 bases between their ends. The sequence links TRBV7-2 to TRBJ1-2; TRBD1 is possibly the D segment (5 matching bases). The sequence was collected from a human donor in good health. The source material was blood. The CDR3 region reads CASSAGSSLYGYTF. The bases are TGTGCCAGCAGCGCAGGGTCTAGCCTCTATGGCTACACCTTC.